This T cell receptor beta chain stems from a study of monozygotic twins with inflammatory bowel disease. The CDR3 runs to 15 residues. CDR1 and CDR2 from the germline V gene are SEHNR and FQNEAQ (reference sequence). Of note for this clonotype: The antigen remains unidentified.

Every TCR library drew on about 3,700 ng of total RNA. TCRdb reanalyzed the 5' RACE reads, giving one entry per CDR3 protein sequence and no DNA. This sample's clone table lists some 150,000 distinct CDR3 sequences. Study conclusions and caveats: The authors note that differing immunosuppressive treatments may have added variability to patient repertoires. IBD patients showed reduced TCRbeta diversity (inverse Simpson) versus healthy co-twins. Between concordant and discordant twins, repertoire similarity failed to differ, a result that limited power may explain.

The material sequenced was blood. This chain connects TRBV7-9 to TRBJ2-3; TCRdb indicates TRBD1, and absent DNA this call remains unverified. The clonotype originates from a human donor with ulcerative colitis or Crohn's disease, or a healthy co-twin of an affected twin (not recorded which). The CDR3 loop reads CASSSYRGETDTQYF.